A single sample is the source of the 26 T cell receptor beta chains below, sequenced in a study of cytomegalovirus exposure and HLA in healthy donors. Primers for the PCR totalled 60 Vbeta and 13 Jbeta. Assay used: immunoSEQ multiplex PCR; TCRdb lists only in-frame clones, some missing. This sample has 150,000 to 200,000 clones, with roughly four fifths found just once. The sample taken for sequencing was PBMCs. The source of these receptors is a woman aged 18 to 35 in good health and CMV-seropositive.

The chain employs TRBV19 and TRBJ1-2, with D uncertain. V gave up 5 bases and J gave up 8 bases, with 21 bases separating them. Germline V gives CDR1 LNHDA, CDR2 SQIVND (reference sequence). The CDR3 length is 15 residues. CDR3 nucleotides: TGTGCCAGTAGTTACCGCGCCTCTACTTCCGAAGGCTACACCTTC. It yields the protein CASSYRASTSEGYTF.

The genes are TRBV5-1 and TRBJ2-7; a possible D gene is TRBD1 (6 bases). Deletions cut 4 bases from V and 0 bases from J, with 11 bases between. The length of the CDR3 is 14 residues. Germline lookup yields CDR1 SGHRS and CDR2 YFSETQ. CDR3: CASSTTGPSYEQYF. Written as DNA, the CDR3 is TGCGCCAGCAGCACGACAGGCCCCTCCTACGAGCAGTACTTC.

V usage is TRBV5-1 and J usage is TRBJ2-3; 16 positions match TRBD2. This CDR3 is built from 17 residues. The germline CDR1 and CDR2 sequences are SGHRS and YFSETQ. With V trimmed by 4 bases and J by 6 bases, 8 bases remained unmatched. CDR3 amino acids: CASSLGGLAGGADTQYF. In DNA, the CDR3 is TGCGCCAGCAGCCTCGGGGGACTAGCGGGGGGGGCGGATACGCAGTATTTT.

The rearrangement uses TRBV7-2 and TRBJ2-5; TRBD1 agrees at 7 bases. CDR3 length: 13 amino acids. Germline CDR1 SGHTA, CDR2 FQGNSA. The J segment lost 4 bases and the V segment lost 5 bases, leaving 4 bases of the junction unmatched. Here the CDR3 reads CASSRDSGETQYF. CDR3 nucleotides: TGTGCCAGCAGCCGGGACAGTGGAGAGACCCAGTACTTC.

This clone was seen only once. The chain recombines TRBV11-2 with TRBJ2-5; TRBD2 matches at 8 bases. The CDR3 extends over 13 amino acids. Germline V gene data show CDR1 as SGHAT and CDR2 as FQNNGV. Losses at the gene ends were 5 bases for V and 4 bases for J; bases not matched to a gene: 3. The CDR3 region has the DNA TGTGCCAGCAGCCGCGGGGGGCGAGAGACCCAGTACTTC. Residues: CASSRGGRETQYF. Full variable domain (outside the CDR3, taken from reference TRBV11-2 and TRBJ2-5): EAGVAQSPRYKIIEKRQSVAFWCNPISGHATLYWYQQILGQGPKLLIQFQNNGVVDDSQLPKDRFSAERLKGVDSTLKIQPAKLEDSAVYLCASSRGGRETQYFGPGTRLLVL.

This clone was recorded a few times. The chain is built from TRBV7-9 and TRBJ1-5; maybe TRBD1 (5 bases). From germline, CDR1 is SEHNR and CDR2 FQNEAQ (reference sequence). V lost 1 base to trimming and J lost 6 bases, with 16 bases between them. The CDR3 extends over 16 amino acids. The CDR3 DNA reads TGTGCCAGCAGCTTAGGTCTTGAGGGGAGGAGTCAGCCCCAGCATTTT. It yields the protein CASSLGLEGRSQPQHF.

This chain connects TRBV18 to TRBJ2-5, with D hard to call. The CDR3 runs 15 residues. V was cut by 0 bases and J by 7 bases, with 15 bases left in between. Germline V gene lookup returns CDR1 KGHSH and CDR2 LQKENI. This CDR3 is CASSPPVGSSGTQYF. The CDR3 nucleotides read TGTGCCAGCTCACCACCGGTAGGCTCGTCGGGGACCCAGTACTTC.

The chain employs TRBV15 and TRBJ2-2, with D unresolved. This CDR3 has 18 amino acids. Trimming shortened V by 3 bases and J by 3 bases, and 20 bases separated the two germline ends. The germline V gene encodes CDR1 LNHNV and CDR2 YYDKDF (reference sequence). For the CDR3, the DNA is TGTGCCACCAGCAGGGAAGAACCTCTGAGGCTGGACACCGGGGAGCTGTTTTTT. Amino acids: CATSREEPLRLDTGELFF.

The chain combines TRBV5-6 with TRBJ1-1, with 8 bases matching TRBD1. The trim removed 6 bases at V and 5 bases at J, leaving 9 bases unmatched. This CDR3 has 14 amino acids. Germline-derived CDR1 and CDR2 are SGHDT and YYEEEE. CDR3 DNA sequence: TGTGCCAGCAACCTTGGGACAGGAGGGACTGAAGCTTTCTTT. Translation: CASNLGTGGTEAFF. The whole variable domain, remainder taken from reference TRBV5-6 and TRBJ1-1, is DAGVTQSPTHLIKTRGQQVTLRCSPKSGHDTVSWYQQALGQGPQFIFQYYEEEERQRGNFPDRFSGHQFPNYSSELNVNALLLGDSALYLCASNLGTGGTEAFFGQGTRLTVV.

J is TRBJ2-2 and V is TRBV6-5, with 11 bases fitting TRBD2. Germline V gives CDR1 MNHEY, CDR2 SVGAGI. The J segment lost 9 bases and the V segment lost 5 bases, leaving 8 bases of the junction unmatched. This CDR3 comprises 15 residues. The DNA for the CDR3 is TGTGCCAGCAGTGGTTCTTTAGCGGGGGGGCGGGAGCTGTTTTTT. It encodes CASSGSLAGGRELFF.

The rearrangement uses TRBV6-6 and TRBJ2-7; the D gene is possibly TRBD1 (6 bases). V lost 5 bases, J lost 4 bases, and 9 bases lay in between. CDR3 size: 12 residues. Germline V gives CDR1 MNHNY, CDR2 SVGAGI (reference sequence). DNA for the CDR3: TGTGCCAGCAGTACCAGGGGATACGAGCAGTACTTC. As protein: CASSTRGYEQYF.

This clone has only one observation. The chain carries TRBV5-1 and TRBJ2-1; 11 bases match TRBD2. Trimming cost V 3 bases and J 4 bases; bases outside gene matches: 3. CDR1 and CDR2 (germline): SGHRS, YFSETQ. This CDR3 comprises 15 residues. The CDR3 sequence is CASSYLAGGYNEQFF. As DNA, the CDR3 is TGCGCCAGCAGCTATCTAGCGGGGGGTTACAATGAGCAGTTCTTC.

The V call is TRBV6-5, the J call TRBJ2-1, with unresolved D. Germline values: CDR1 MNHEY, CDR2 SVGAGI. This CDR3 contains 14 residues. The ends were cut back, 6 bases at V and 3 bases at J, with 12 bases in the middle. In DNA form, the CDR3 reads TGTGCCAGCAGCTCTTGGGCAGACTACAATGAGCAGTTCTTC. The encoded protein is CASSSWADYNEQFF.

The genes are TRBV27 and TRBJ1-2; a weak D match, TRBD1 (6 bases). Germline V gene sequence: CDR1 MNHEY, CDR2 SMNVEV (reference sequence). The CDR3 consists of 13 residues. The V end lost 5 bases, the J end lost 8 bases, and 15 bases lay between the germline ends. The CDR3 is CASSLYRASGYTF. Written as DNA, the CDR3 is TGTGCCAGCAGTCTGTACAGGGCGTCGGGCTACACCTTC.

V and J are TRBV2 and TRBJ1-1, with D possibly TRBD1 on 5 matching bases. V shed 1 base and J shed 5 bases, with 11 bases lying between them. Germline V gives CDR1 SNHLY, CDR2 FYNNEI. The CDR3 length is 14 residues. The CDR3 sequence is CASSEGLQGTEAFF. CDR3 nucleotides: TGTGCCAGCAGTGAAGGCCTCCAGGGAACTGAAGCTTTCTTT.

This sequence joins TRBV9 and TRBJ2-3; D not certain. The CDR3 runs to 12 residues. V gave up 3 bases and J gave up 3 bases, with 5 bases separating them. Germline V CDR1 and CDR2: SGDLS, YYNGEE. CDR3 coding DNA: TGTGCCAGCAGCGGAACAACAGATACGCAGTATTTT. Its protein is CASSGTTDTQYF.

The chain has TRBV4-2 and TRBJ2-2; 10 positions agree with TRBD2. Germline loops: CDR1 LGHNA, CDR2 YNFKEQ. The ends lost 1 base at V and 3 bases at J; junction bases unmatched: 8. The CDR3 loop spans 18 amino acids. The CDR3 DNA follows: TGTGCCAGCAGCCAAGGGGGAAGCGGGGGGGCCCACACCGGGGAGCTGTTTTTT. As protein: CASSQGGSGGAHTGELFF.

The V gene is TRBV30, the J gene TRBJ1-5, with D perhaps TRBD1 (6 bases). Germline V gene lookup returns CDR1 GTSNPN and CDR2 SVGIG (reference sequence). The CDR3 runs to 13 residues. Trimming pared 5 bases from V and 6 bases from J, leaving 14 bases between. CDR3 loop: CAWGPNRVQPQHF. In DNA form, the CDR3 reads TGTGCCTGGGGGCCGAACAGGGTTCAGCCCCAGCATTTT.

The genes are TRBV14 and TRBJ2-3, with a possible D match to TRBD1 (6 bases). Germline V gene sequence: CDR1 SGHDN, CDR2 FVKESK. The CDR3 extends over 15 amino acids. Trimming left V 6 bases short and J 2 bases short, with 15 bases between. CDR3 region: CASSDRQAFTDTQYF. CDR3 in DNA: TGTGCCAGCAGTGACAGACAGGCCTTCACAGATACGCAGTATTTT.

V gene TRBV27 combines with J gene TRBJ2-2; 10 bases line up with TRBD1. Germline values: CDR1 MNHEY, CDR2 SMNVEV (reference sequence). This CDR3 contains 17 residues. Trimming removed 7 bases from V and 5 bases from J; junction bases left unmatched: 13. CDR3 amino acids: CASILPGQGSLTGELFF. CDR3 nucleotides: TGTGCCAGCATTCTTCCGGGACAGGGGTCTCTAACCGGGGAGCTGTTTTTT.

For this clone: Relative to the germline gene, one junction end is altered; a read error may explain this. The V gene is TRBV7-9, the J gene TRBJ1-2; the match to TRBD1 covers 10 bases. Germline values: CDR1 SEHNR, CDR2 FQNEAQ (reference sequence). The CDR3 covers 17 residues. The CDR3 DNA reads TGTTCCAGCAGCCGCATTAGGACAGGGGGTTTGGACTATGGCTACACCTTC. Translation gives CSSSRIRTGGLDYGYTF. Complete variable domain (other parts from reference TRBV7-9 and TRBJ1-2): DTGVSQNPRHKITKRGQNVTFRCDPISEHNRLYWYRQTLGQGPEFLTYFQNEAQLEKSRLLSDRFSAERPKGSFSTLEIQRTEQGDSAMYLCSSSRIRTGGLDYGYTFGSGTRLTVV.

The chain couples TRBV7-2 to TRBJ2-3; D not certain. Germline V gene data show CDR1 as SGHTA and CDR2 as FQGNSA. This CDR3 has 15 residues. Trimming took off 5 bases at V and 3 bases at J, with 15 bases between the two ends. CDR3 DNA sequence: TGTGCCAGCAGCCTATCTAGTTGGTGGACAGATACGCAGTATTTT. Residues: CASSLSSWWTDTQYF.

The V and J genes are TRBV5-4 and TRBJ2-5; 11 bases match TRBD2. This CDR3 contains 15 residues. From germline, CDR1 is SGHNT and CDR2 YYREEE (reference sequence). Unmatched junction bases numbered 4, after V lost 2 bases and J lost 4 bases. In DNA form, the CDR3 reads TGTGCCAGCAGCTTCCGGACTAGCGGGCGAGAGACCCAGTACTTC. It is translated as CASSFRTSGRETQYF.

The chain carries TRBV25-1 and TRBJ1-3; tentatively, D is TRBD1 (5 bases). The V gene's germline CDR1 is MGHDK and CDR2 SYGVNS. Deletions cut 0 bases from V and 3 bases from J, with 9 bases between. The CDR3 covers 15 residues. The CDR3 spells CASSEYSGGGNTIYF. The CDR3 region has the DNA TGTGCCAGCAGTGAATATTCGGGGGGTGGAAACACCATATATTTT.

V usage is TRBV6-4 and J usage is TRBJ2-2; 7 bases are shared with TRBD1. Germline V gene lookup returns CDR1 MRHNA and CDR2 SNTAGT. V dropped 0 bases and J dropped 6; count of bases not matched to a gene: 4. This CDR3 spans 15 amino acids. In DNA, the CDR3 is TGTGCCAGCAGTGACTCGAGACAGGGTTCCGGGGAGCTGTTTTTT. It yields the protein CASSDSRQGSGELFF.

The rearrangement joins TRBV27 to TRBJ1-3; TRBD1 is a possible D gene (5 bases). Per the germline V gene, CDR1 is MNHEY and CDR2 is SMNVEV (reference sequence). The V and J ends lost 3 bases and 0 bases respectively, with 9 bases between them. The CDR3 has 15 residues. The CDR3 protein is CASSLDGGSGNTIYF. For the CDR3, the DNA is TGTGCCAGCAGTTTGGACGGGGGCTCTGGAAACACCATATATTTT.